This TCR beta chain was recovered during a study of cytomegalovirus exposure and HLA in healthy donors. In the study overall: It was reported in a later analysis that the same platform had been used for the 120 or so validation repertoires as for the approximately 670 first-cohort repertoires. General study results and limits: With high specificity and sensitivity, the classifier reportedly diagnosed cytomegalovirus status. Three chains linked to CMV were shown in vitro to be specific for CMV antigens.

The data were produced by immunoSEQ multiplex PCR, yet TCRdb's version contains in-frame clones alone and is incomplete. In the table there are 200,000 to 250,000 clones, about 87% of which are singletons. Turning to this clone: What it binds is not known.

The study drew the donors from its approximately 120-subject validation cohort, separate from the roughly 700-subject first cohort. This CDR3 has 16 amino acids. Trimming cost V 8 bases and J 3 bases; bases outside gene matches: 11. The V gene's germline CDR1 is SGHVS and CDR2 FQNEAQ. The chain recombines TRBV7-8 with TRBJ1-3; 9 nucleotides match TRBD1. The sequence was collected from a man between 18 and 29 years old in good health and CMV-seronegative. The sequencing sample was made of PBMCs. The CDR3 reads CASQPGTGLVGNTIYF. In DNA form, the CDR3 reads TGTGCCAGCCAGCCCGGGACAGGGTTGGTTGGAAACACCATATATTTT.